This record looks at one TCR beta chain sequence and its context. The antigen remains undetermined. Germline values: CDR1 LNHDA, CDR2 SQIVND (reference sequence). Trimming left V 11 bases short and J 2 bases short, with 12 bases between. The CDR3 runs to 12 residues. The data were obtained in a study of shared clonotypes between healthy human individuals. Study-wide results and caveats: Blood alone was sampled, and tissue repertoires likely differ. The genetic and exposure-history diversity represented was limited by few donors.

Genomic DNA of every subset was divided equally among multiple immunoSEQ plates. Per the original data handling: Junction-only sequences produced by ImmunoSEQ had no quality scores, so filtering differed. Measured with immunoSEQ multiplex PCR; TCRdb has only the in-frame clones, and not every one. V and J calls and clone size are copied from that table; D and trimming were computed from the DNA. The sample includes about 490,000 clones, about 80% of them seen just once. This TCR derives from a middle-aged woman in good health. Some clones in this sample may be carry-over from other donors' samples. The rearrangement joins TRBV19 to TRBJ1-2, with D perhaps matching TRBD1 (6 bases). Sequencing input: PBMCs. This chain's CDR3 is CAGKDRNYGYTF. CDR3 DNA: TGTGCCGGCAAAGACAGGAACTATGGCTACACCTTC.